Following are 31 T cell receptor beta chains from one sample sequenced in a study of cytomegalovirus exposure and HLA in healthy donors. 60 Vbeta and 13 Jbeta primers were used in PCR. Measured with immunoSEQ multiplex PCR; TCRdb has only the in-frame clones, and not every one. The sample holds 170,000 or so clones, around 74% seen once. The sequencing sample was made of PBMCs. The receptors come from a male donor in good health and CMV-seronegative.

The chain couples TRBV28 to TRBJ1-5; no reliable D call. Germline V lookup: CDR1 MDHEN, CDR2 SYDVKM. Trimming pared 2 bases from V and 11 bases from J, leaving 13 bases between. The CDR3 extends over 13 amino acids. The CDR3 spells CASSLPNRRAQHF. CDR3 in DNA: TGTGCCAGCAGTTTACCCAACCGCCGGGCCCAGCATTTT.

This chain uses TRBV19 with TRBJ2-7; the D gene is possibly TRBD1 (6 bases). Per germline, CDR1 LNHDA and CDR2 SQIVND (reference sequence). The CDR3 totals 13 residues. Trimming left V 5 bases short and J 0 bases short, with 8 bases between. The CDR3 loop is CASSLTGSYEQYF. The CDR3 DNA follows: TGTGCCAGTAGTTTGACAGGCTCCTACGAGCAGTACTTC.

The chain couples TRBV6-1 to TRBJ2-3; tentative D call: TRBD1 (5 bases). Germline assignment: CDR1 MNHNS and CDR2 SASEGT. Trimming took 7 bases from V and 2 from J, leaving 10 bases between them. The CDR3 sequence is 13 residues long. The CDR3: CASIPGSTDTQYF. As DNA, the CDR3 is TGTGCCAGCATTCCAGGGTCCACAGATACGCAGTATTTT.

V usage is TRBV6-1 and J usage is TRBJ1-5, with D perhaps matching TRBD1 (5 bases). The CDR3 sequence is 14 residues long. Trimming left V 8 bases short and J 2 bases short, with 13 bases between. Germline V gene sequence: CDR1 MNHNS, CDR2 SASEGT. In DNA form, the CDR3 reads TGTGCCAGCGCGTCGGGGGGTCGCAATCAGCCCCAGCATTTT. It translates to CASASGGRNQPQHF.

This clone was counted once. The chain's CDR3 is CSVSTRRYGYTF. The CDR3 nucleotides are TGCAGCGTTTCGACCAGGAGGTATGGCTACACCTTC. V gene TRBV29-1 combines with J gene TRBJ1-2, with D unclear. Trimming pared 5 bases from V and 5 bases from J, leaving 12 bases between. Germline CDR1 reads SQVTM; CDR2 reads ANQGSEA. This CDR3 is 12 amino acids long.

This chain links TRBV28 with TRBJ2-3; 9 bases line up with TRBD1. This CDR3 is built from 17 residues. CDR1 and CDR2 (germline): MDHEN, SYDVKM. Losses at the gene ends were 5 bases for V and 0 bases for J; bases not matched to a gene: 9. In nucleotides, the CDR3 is TGTGCCAGCAGTAAATCGACCGGGACAGGGAGCACAGATACGCAGTATTTT. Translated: CASSKSTGTGSTDTQYF.

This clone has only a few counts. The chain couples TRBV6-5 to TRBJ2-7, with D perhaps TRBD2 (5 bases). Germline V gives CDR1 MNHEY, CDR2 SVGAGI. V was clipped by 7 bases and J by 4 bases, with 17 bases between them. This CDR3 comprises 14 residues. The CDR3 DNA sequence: TGTGCCAGCACCACCCCAGGTCGGACTTACGAGCAGTACTTC. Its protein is CASTTPGRTYEQYF.

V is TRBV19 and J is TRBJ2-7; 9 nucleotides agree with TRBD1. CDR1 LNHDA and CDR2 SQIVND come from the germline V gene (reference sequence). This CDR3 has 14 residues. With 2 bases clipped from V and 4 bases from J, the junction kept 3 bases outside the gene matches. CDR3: CASSITGGAYEQYF. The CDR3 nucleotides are TGTGCCAGTAGTATAACAGGGGGCGCGTACGAGCAGTACTTC.

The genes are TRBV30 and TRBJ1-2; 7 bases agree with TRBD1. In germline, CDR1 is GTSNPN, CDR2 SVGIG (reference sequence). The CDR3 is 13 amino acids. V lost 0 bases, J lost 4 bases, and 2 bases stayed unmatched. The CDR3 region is CAWSVNRGYGYTF. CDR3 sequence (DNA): TGTGCCTGGAGTGTCAACAGGGGCTATGGCTACACCTTC.

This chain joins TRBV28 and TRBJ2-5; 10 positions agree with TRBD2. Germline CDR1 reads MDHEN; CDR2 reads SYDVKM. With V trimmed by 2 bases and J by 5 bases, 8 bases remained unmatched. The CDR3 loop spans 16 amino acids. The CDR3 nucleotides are TGTGCCAGCAGTTTAGGGCTAGCGGGAGTCTTTGAGACCCAGTACTTC. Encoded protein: CASSLGLAGVFETQYF.

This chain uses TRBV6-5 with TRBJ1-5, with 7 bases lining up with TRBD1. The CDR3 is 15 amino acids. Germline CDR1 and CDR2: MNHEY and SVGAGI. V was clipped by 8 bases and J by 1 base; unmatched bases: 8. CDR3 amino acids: CASSRGQGSNQPQHF. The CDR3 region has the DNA TGTGCCAGCTCGAGGGGGCAGGGGAGCAATCAGCCCCAGCATTTT.

The CDR3 sequence is CASRALAGFTYEQYF. As DNA, the CDR3 is TGTGCCAGCAGAGCCCTAGCGGGATTCACCTACGAGCAGTACTTC. The V gene is TRBV5-6, the J gene TRBJ2-7, with 9 nucleotides matching TRBD2. J was trimmed by 2 bases and V by 5 bases; bases with no gene match: 8. This CDR3 contains 15 residues. Germline CDR1 SGHDT, CDR2 YYEEEE.

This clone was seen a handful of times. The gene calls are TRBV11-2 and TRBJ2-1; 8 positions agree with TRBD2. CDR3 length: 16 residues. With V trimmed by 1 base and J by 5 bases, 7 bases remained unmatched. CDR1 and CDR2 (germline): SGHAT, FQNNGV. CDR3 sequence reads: CASSLVVGGAHNEQFF. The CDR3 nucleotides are TGTGCCAGCAGCTTAGTTGTCGGGGGGGCCCACAATGAGCAGTTCTTC.

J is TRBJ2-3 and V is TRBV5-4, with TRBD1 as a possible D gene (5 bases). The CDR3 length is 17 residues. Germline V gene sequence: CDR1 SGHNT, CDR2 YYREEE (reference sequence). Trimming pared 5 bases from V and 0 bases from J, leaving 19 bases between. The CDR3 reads CASRSDTGKSSTDTQYF. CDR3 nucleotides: TGTGCCAGCAGATCGGATACAGGAAAATCTAGCACAGATACGCAGTATTTT.

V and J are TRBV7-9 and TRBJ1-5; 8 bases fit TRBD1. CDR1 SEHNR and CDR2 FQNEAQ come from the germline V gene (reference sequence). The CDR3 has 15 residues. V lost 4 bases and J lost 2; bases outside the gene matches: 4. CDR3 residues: CASSSTGVGNQPQHF. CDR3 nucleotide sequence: TGTGCCAGCAGCTCGACAGGGGTCGGCAATCAGCCCCAGCATTTT.

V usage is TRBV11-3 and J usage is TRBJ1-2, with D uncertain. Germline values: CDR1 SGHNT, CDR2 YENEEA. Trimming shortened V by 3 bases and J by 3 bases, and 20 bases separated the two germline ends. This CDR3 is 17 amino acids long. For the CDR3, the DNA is TGTGCCAGCAGCTTTACCCGCCCTGGCGTCGAGGACTATGGCTACACCTTC. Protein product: CASSFTRPGVEDYGYTF. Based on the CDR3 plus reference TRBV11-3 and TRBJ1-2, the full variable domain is EAGVVQSPRYKIIEKKQPVAFWCNPISGHNTLYWYLQNLGQGPELLIRYENEEAVDDSQLPKDRFSAERLKGVDSTLKIQPAELGDSAVYLCASSFTRPGVEDYGYTFGSGTRLTVV.

In DNA, the CDR3 is TGTGCCATCAGTCCGGGGGAAGCGGCACAAGAGACCCAGTACTTC. This encodes CAISPGEAAQETQYF. The chain uses TRBV10-3 and TRBJ2-5; a possible D gene is TRBD2 (6 bases). CDR1 and CDR2 (germline): ENHRY, SYGVKD. The CDR3 loop spans 15 amino acids. V shed 5 bases and J shed 2 bases, with 15 bases lying between them.

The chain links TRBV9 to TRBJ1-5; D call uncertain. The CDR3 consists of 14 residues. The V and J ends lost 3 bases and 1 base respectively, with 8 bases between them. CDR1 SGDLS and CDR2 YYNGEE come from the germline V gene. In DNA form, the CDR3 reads TGTGCCAGCAGCGACGGGTTGAGCAATCAGCCCCAGCATTTT. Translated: CASSDGLSNQPQHF.

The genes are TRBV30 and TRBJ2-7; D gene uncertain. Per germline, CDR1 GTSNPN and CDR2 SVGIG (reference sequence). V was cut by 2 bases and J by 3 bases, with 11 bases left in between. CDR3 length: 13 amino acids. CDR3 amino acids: CAWSQLSLYEQYF. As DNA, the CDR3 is TGTGCCTGGAGTCAACTGTCACTCTACGAGCAGTACTTC. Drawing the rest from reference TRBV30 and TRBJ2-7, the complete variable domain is SQTIHQWPATLVQPVGSPLSLECTVEGTSNPNLYWYRQAAGRGLQLLFYSVGIGQISSEVPQNLSASRPQDRQFILSSKKLLLSDSGFYLCAWSQLSLYEQYFGPGTRLTVT.

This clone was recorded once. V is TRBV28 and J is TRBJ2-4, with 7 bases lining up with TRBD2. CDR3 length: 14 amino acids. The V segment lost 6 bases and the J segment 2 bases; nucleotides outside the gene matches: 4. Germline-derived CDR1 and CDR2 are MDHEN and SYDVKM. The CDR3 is CASSTGGTKNIQYF. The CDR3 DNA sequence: TGTGCCAGCAGCACCGGGGGGACCAAAAACATTCAGTACTTC.

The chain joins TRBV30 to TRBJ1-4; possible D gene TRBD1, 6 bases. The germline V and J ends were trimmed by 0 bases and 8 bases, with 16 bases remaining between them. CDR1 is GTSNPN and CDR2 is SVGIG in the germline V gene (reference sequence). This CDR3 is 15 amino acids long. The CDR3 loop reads CAWSVSTGTREKLFF. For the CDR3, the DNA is TGTGCCTGGAGTGTTTCCACAGGGACGAGGGAAAAACTGTTTTTT. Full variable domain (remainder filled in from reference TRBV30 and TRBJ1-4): SQTIHQWPATLVQPVGSPLSLECTVEGTSNPNLYWYRQAAGRGLQLLFYSVGIGQISSEVPQNLSASRPQDRQFILSSKKLLLSDSGFYLCAWSVSTGTREKLFFGSGTQLSVL.

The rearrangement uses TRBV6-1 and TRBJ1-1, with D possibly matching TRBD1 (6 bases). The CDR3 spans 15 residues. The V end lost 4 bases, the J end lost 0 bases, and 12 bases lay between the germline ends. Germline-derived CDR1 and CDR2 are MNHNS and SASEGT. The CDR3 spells CASSGTGTMNTEAFF. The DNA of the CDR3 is TGTGCCAGCAGTGGAACAGGGACCATGAACACTGAAGCTTTCTTT.

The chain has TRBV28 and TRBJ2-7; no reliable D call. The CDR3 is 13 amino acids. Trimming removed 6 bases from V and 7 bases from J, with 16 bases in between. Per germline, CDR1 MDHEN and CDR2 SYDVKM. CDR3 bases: TGTGCCAGCAGCCAGGTCTCTTTGGGTGAGCAGTACTTC. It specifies CASSQVSLGEQYF.

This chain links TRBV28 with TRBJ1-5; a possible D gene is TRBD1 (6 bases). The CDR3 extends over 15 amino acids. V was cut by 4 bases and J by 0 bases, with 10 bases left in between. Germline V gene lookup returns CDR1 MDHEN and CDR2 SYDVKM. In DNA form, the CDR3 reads TGTGCCAGCAGTTCCAGGGGCCATAGCAATCAGCCCCAGCATTTT. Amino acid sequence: CASSSRGHSNQPQHF.

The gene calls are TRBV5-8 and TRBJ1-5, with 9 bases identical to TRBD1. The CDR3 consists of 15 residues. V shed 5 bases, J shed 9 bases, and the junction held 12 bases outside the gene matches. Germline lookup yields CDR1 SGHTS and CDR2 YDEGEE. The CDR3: CASSWGQGPNGPQHF. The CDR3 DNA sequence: TGTGCCAGCAGTTGGGGACAGGGCCCTAACGGGCCCCAGCATTTT.

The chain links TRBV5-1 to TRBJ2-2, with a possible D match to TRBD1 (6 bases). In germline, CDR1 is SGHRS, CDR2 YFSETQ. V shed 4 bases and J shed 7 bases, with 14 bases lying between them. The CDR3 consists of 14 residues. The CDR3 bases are TGCGCCAGCAGCCGGAACAGGGTTGGCGGGGAGCTGTTTTTT. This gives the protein CASSRNRVGGELFF. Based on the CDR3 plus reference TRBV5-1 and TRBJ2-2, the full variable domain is KAGVTQTPRYLIKTRGQQVTLSCSPISGHRSVSWYQQTPGQGLQFLFEYFSETQRNKGNFPGRFSGRQFSNSRSEMNVSTLELGDSALYLCASSRNRVGGELFFGEGSRLTVL.

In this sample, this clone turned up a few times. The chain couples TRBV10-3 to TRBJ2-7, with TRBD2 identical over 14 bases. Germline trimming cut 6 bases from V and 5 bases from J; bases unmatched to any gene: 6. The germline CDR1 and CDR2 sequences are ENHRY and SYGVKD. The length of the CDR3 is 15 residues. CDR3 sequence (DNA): TGTGCCATCAGGGAGGGACTAGCGGGAGTGGACGAGCAGTACTTC. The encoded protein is CAIREGLAGVDEQYF.

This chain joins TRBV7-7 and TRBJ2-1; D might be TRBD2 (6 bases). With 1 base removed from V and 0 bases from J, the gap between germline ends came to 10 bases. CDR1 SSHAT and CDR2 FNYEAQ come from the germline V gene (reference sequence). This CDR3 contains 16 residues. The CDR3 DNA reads TGTGCCAGCAGCTTAGTTAGCGGAAGCTCCTACAATGAGCAGTTCTTC. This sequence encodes CASSLVSGSSYNEQFF.

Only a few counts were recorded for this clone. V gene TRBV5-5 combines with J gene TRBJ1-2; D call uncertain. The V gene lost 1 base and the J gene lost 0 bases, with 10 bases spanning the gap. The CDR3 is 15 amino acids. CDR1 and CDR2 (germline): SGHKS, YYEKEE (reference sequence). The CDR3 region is CASSLSMMANYGYTF. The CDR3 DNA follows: TGTGCCAGCAGCTTGTCTATGATGGCTAACTATGGCTACACCTTC.

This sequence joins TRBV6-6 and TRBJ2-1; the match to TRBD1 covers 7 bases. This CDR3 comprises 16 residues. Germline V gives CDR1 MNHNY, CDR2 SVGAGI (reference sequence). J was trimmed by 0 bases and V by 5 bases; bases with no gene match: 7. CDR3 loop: CASSPPGTASYNEQFF. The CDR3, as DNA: TGTGCCAGCAGTCCTCCCGGGACAGCCTCCTACAATGAGCAGTTCTTC.

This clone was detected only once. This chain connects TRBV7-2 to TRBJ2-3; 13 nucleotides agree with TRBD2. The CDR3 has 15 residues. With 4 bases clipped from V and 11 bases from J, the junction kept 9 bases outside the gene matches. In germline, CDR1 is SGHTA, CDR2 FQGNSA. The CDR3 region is CASSSTSGGPIGQYF. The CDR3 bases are TGTGCCAGCAGCTCGACTAGCGGGGGGCCGATCGGGCAGTATTTT.